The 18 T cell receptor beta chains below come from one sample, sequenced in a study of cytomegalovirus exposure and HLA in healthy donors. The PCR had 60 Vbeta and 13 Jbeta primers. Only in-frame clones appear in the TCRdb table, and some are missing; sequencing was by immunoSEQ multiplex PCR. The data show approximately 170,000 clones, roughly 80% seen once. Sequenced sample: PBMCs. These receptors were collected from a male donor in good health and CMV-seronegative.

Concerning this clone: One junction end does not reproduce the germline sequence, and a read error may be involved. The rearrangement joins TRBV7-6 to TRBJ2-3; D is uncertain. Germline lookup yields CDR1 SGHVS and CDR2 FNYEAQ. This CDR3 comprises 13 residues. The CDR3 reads CAGSLNYPDTQYF. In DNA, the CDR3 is TGTGCCGGCAGCTTAAACTATCCAGATACGCAGTATTTT.

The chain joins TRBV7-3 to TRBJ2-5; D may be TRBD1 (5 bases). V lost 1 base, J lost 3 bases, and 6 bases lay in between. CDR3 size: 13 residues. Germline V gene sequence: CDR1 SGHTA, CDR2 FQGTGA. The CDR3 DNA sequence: TGTGCCAGCAGCTTAATAGGGGAAGAGACCCAGTACTTC. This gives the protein CASSLIGEETQYF.

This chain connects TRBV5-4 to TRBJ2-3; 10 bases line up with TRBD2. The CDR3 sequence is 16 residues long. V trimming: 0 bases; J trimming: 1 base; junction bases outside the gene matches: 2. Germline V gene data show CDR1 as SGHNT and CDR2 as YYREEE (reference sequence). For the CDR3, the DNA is TGTGCCAGCAGCTTGGTGCTAGCGGGGGGCACAGATACGCAGTATTTT. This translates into CASSLVLAGGTDTQYF.

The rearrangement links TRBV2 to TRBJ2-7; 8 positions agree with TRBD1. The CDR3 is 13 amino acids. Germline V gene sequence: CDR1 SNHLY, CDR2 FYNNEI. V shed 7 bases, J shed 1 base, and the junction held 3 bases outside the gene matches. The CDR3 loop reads CASIGQGSYEQYF. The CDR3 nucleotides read TGTGCCAGCATTGGACAGGGATCCTACGAGCAGTACTTC.

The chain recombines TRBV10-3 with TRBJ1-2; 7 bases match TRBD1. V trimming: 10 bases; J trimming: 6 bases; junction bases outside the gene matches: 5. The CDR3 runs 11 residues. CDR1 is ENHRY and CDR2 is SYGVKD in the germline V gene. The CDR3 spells CATWRGHGYTF. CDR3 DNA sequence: TGTGCCACCTGGAGGGGGCATGGCTACACCTTC.

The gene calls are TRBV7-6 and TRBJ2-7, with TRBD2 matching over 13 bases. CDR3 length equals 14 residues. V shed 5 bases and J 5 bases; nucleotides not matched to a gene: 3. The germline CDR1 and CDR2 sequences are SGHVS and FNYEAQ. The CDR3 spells CASSAGLAGDEQYF. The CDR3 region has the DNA TGTGCCAGCAGCGCAGGACTAGCGGGGGACGAGCAGTACTTC.

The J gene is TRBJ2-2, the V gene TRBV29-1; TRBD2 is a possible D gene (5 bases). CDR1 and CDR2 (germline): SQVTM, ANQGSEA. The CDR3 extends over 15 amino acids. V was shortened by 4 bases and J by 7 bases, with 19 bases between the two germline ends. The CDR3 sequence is CSVGTVAARVGELFF. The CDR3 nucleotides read TGCAGCGTTGGGACTGTGGCGGCCCGTGTCGGGGAGCTGTTTTTT.

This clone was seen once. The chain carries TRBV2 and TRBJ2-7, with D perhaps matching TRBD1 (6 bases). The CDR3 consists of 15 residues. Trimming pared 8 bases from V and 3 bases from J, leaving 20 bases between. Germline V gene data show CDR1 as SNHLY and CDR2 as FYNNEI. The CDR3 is CASGDQRGWDYEQYF. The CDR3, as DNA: TGTGCCAGCGGGGATCAGAGGGGGTGGGACTACGAGCAGTACTTC.

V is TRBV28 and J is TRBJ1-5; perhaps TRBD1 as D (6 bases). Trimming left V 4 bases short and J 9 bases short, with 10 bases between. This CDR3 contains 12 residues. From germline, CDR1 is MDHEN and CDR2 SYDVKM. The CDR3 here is CASSYRERPQHF. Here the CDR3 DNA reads TGTGCCAGCAGTTACAGGGAACGGCCCCAGCATTTT.

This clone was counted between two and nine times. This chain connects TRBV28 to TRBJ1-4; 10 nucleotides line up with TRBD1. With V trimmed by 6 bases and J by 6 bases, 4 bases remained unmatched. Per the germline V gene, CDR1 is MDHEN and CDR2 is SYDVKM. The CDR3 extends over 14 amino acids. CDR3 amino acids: CASSTTGGHEKLFF. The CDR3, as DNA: TGTGCCAGCAGCACGACAGGGGGCCATGAAAAACTGTTTTTT.

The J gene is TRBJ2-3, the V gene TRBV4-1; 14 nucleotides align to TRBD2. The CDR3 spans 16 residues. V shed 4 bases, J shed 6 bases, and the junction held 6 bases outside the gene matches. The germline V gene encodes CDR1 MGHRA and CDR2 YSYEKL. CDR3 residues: CASSRGTSGRADTQYF. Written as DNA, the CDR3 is TGCGCCAGCAGCCGTGGGACTAGCGGGAGAGCTGATACGCAGTATTTT.

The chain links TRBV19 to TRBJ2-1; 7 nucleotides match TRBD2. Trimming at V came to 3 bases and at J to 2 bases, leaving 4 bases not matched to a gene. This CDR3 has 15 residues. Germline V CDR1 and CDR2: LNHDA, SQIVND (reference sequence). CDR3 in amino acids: CASSMSGGTYNEQFF. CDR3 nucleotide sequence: TGTGCCAGTAGTATGTCGGGGGGAACCTACAATGAGCAGTTCTTC.

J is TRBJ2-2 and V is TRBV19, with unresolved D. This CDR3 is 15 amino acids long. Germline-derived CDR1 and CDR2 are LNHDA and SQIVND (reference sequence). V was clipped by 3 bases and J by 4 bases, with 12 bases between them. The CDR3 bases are TGTGCCAGTAGTATTTCCCAGGCACTCACCGGGGAGCTGTTTTTT. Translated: CASSISQALTGELFF.

The CDR3 is CASIFGAGTEAFF. Here the CDR3 DNA reads TGTGCCAGCATCTTCGGAGCCGGCACTGAAGCTTTCTTT. J is TRBJ1-1 and V is TRBV6-6; D ambiguous. Germline CDR1 MNHNY, CDR2 SVGAGI (reference sequence). Trimming stripped 7 bases from V and 4 bases from J, with 13 bases between. The CDR3 consists of 13 residues.

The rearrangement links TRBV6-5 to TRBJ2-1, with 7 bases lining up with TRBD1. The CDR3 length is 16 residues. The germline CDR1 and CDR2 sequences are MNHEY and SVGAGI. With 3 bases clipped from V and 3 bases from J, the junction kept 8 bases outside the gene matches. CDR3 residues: CASSYSDRRSYNEQFF. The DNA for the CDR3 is TGTGCCAGCAGTTATTCGGACAGGCGGAGCTACAATGAGCAGTTCTTC.

The CDR3 sequence: CASNVTRVVFGNQPQHF. The CDR3, as DNA: TGTGCCAGCAACGTTACCCGAGTTGTATTTGGCAATCAGCCCCAGCATTTT. The chain uses TRBV7-9 and TRBJ1-5; D ambiguous. The CDR3 totals 17 residues. The V end was cut by 7 bases, the J end by 2 bases, with 21 bases between. Germline CDR1 reads SEHNR; CDR2 reads FQNEAQ (reference sequence).

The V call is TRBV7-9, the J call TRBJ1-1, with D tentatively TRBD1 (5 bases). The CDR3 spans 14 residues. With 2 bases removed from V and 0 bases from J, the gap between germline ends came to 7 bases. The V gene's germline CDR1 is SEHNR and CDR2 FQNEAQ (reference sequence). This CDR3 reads CASSLQGMNTEAFF. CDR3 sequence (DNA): TGTGCCAGCAGCTTACAGGGCATGAACACTGAAGCTTTCTTT.

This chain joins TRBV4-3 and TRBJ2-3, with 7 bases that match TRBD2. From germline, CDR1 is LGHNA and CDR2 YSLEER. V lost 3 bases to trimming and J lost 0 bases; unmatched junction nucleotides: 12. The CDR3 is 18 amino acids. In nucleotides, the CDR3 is TGCGCCAGCAGCCACAACGGGGGGTCGGAAAGTAGCACAGATACGCAGTATTTT. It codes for CASSHNGGSESSTDTQYF.